This T cell receptor beta chain was identified in a study of cytomegalovirus exposure and HLA in healthy donors. The donors were healthy bone marrow donors. Trimming at V came to 1 base and at J to 5 bases, leaving 3 bases not matched to a gene. This CDR3 comprises 15 residues. CDR1 and CDR2 from the germline V gene are SGHDT and YYEEEE. The primer mix had 60 Vbeta and 13 Jbeta primers. Sequencing was performed with immunoSEQ multiplex PCR; in TCRdb, only in-frame clones are kept and a portion is missing. The table includes roughly 150,000 clones, roughly 79% detected once. The sample was PBMCs. The sequence was obtained from a woman in her thirties in good health and CMV-seronegative. J is TRBJ2-3 and V is TRBV5-6; 11 nucleotides match TRBD1. CDR3 nucleotides: TGTGCCAGCAGCTTGCCGGGACAGGGGGTAGATACGCAGTATTTT. Amino acids: CASSLPGQGVDTQYF.